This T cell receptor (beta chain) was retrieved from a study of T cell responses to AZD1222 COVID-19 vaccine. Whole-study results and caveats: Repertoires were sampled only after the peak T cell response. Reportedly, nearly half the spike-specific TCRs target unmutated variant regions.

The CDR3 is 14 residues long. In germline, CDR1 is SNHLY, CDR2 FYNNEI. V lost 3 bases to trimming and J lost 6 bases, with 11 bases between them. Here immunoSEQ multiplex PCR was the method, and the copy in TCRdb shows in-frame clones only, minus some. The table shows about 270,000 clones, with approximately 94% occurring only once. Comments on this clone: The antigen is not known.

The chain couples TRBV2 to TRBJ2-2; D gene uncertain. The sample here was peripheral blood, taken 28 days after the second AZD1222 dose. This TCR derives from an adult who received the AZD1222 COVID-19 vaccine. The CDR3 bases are TGTGCCAGCAGTGAGGGCCTCACCTCCGGGGAGCTGTTTTTT. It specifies CASSEGLTSGELFF.